This T cell receptor (beta chain) originates from a study of blood T cell repertoires in COVID-19. Study-wide background: The United States, Italy and Spain were the sources of the acute and convalescent COVID-19 samples. The cDNA or gDNA used as material had been derived from T cells, B-cell-depleted T cells, or PBMCs.

The CDR3 sequence is 17 residues long. Germline CDR1 is SGDLS and CDR2 is YYNGEE. V lost 4 bases, J lost 0 bases, and 19 bases lay in between. While infection was still active, Seattle patients were enrolled and then followed longitudinally. Only in-frame clones appear in the TCRdb table, and some are missing; sequencing was by immunoSEQ multiplex PCR. Found here are around 320,000 clones, roughly 90% of them singletons; the top ten hold 11%. V is TRBV9 and J is TRBJ1-1, with D hard to call. The material sequenced was peripheral blood. This receptor was taken from a young woman with COVID-19, enrolled during active disease. The CDR3 here is CASSLYLTTIMNTEAFF. CDR3 coding DNA: TGTGCCAGCAGCCTTTACCTTACGACAATTATGAACACTGAAGCTTTCTTT.